These 29 T cell receptor beta chains came from one sample sequenced in a study of Ad26.COV2.S vaccination and SARS-CoV-2 variants. TCRdb's table, derived via immunoSEQ multiplex PCR, lists solely in-frame clones and lacks some. The profile shows 200,000 to 300,000 clones, approximately 90% of them singletons. As to treatment: around 19 received Ad26.COV2.S at low or high dose, single or two shots; about 5 received placebo; per-sample allocation not given. All samples were drawn on day 63, counting from the first vaccine or placebo injection. The material sequenced was peripheral blood, taken in a trial of Ad26.COV2.S vaccine versus placebo. These receptors were taken from a person aged 18-60 years who received the Ad26.COV2.S COVID-19 vaccine or a placebo.

The rearrangement links TRBV6-4 to TRBJ1-2, with D uncertain. Between the trimmed V and J ends, which lost 0 bases and 4 bases, there was a span of 12 bases. CDR3 length: 15 amino acids. The germline CDR1 and CDR2 sequences are MRHNA and SNTAGT. The CDR3 reads CASSDSRQPLYGYTF. CDR3 DNA: TGTGCCAGCAGTGACTCGAGGCAGCCACTCTATGGCTACACCTTC.

This clone was seen ten or more times. The rearrangement links TRBV6-1 to TRBJ1-2; 9 positions match TRBD1. V lost 3 bases to trimming and J lost 3 bases; unmatched junction nucleotides: 2. Germline V lookup: CDR1 MNHNS, CDR2 SASEGT. The length of the CDR3 is 14 residues. The CDR3 bases are TGTGCCAGCAGTGAGACAGGGGGTGACTATGGCTACACCTTC. Protein: CASSETGGDYGYTF.

The chain recombines TRBV15 with TRBJ1-2, with 7 bases that match TRBD1. The CDR3 consists of 15 residues. Germline lookup yields CDR1 LNHNV and CDR2 YYDKDF (reference sequence). The trim removed 5 bases at V and 1 base at J, leaving 7 bases unmatched. The CDR3, as DNA: TGTGCCACCAGCTCGTCGACAGGGTATAACTATGGCTACACCTTC. Translating gives CATSSSTGYNYGYTF.

The chain links TRBV9 to TRBJ2-2; no definite D call. The CDR3 runs to 14 residues. Deletions cut 0 bases from V and 7 bases from J, with 10 bases between. CDR1 is SGDLS and CDR2 is YYNGEE in the germline V gene. CDR3 nucleotide sequence: TGTGCCAGCAGCGTAGTGGCCGCAGACGGGGAGCTGTTTTTT. Protein product: CASSVVAADGELFF. The variable domain in full, with the rest retrieved from reference TRBV9 and TRBJ2-2, is DSGVTQTPKHLITATGQRVTLRCSPRSGDLSVYWYQQSLDQGLQFLIQYYNGEERAKGNILERFSAQQFPDLHSELNLSSLELGDSALYFCASSVVAADGELFFGEGSRLTVL.

Details on this clone: A single base separates this from a much larger clone, so it may be a read error. This chain joins TRBV10-3 and TRBJ2-3, with 8 positions matching TRBD1. Germline V gene data show CDR1 as ENHRY and CDR2 as SYGVKD. There are 14 residues in the CDR3. V dropped 5 bases and J dropped 1; count of bases not matched to a gene: 2. The CDR3 spells CAISPTGGTDTQYF. The CDR3, as DNA: TGTGCCATCAGTCCGACAGGGGGCACAGATACGCAGTATTTT.

The chain employs TRBV5-1 and TRBJ1-3; the match to TRBD1 covers 8 bases. After removal of 3 bases from V and 2 bases from J, the junction contained 10 bases not matched to a gene. This CDR3 has 17 amino acids. The germline gives CDR1 SGHRS, CDR2 YFSETQ. CDR3 region: CASSSRKTGGAGNTIYF. Written as DNA, the CDR3 is TGCGCCAGCAGCTCAAGAAAAACAGGGGGAGCTGGAAACACCATATATTTT.

The gene calls are TRBV6-5 and TRBJ2-7, with D perhaps TRBD1 (6 bases). The V end lost 6 bases, the J end lost 4 bases, and 16 bases lay between the germline ends. Per the germline V gene, CDR1 is MNHEY and CDR2 is SVGAGI. The CDR3 runs to 14 residues. The CDR3 sequence: CASSRDGQSYEQYF. The CDR3, as DNA: TGTGCCAGCAGCCGCGATGGACAGTCATACGAGCAGTACTTC.

The rearrangement joins TRBV29-1 to TRBJ1-4, with 8 positions matching TRBD1. V lost 4 bases, J lost 7 bases, and 5 bases stayed unmatched. Germline lookup yields CDR1 SQVTM and CDR2 ANQGSEA. CDR3 size: 13 residues. In nucleotides, the CDR3 is TGCAGCGTTGGTTACAGGGGGTTTGAAAAACTGTTTTTT. Translating gives CSVGYRGFEKLFF.

The chain recombines TRBV4-1 with TRBJ1-3; D not certain. V shed 1 base and J shed 0 bases, with 10 bases lying between them. The CDR3 sequence is 16 residues long. CDR1 is MGHRA and CDR2 is YSYEKL in the germline V gene. The CDR3 protein is CASSQGRPFSGNTIYF. CDR3 nucleotides: TGCGCCAGCAGCCAAGGCAGGCCCTTCTCTGGAAACACCATATATTTT.

This clone appeared once. The chain has TRBV9 and TRBJ2-2, with 14 bases fitting TRBD2. V lost 4 bases, J lost 5 bases, and 7 bases stayed unmatched. This CDR3 comprises 17 residues. Germline assignment: CDR1 SGDLS and CDR2 YYNGEE. CDR3 region: CASSPGTSGRRTGELFF. DNA for the CDR3: TGTGCCAGCAGCCCCGGGACTAGCGGGAGACGAACCGGGGAGCTGTTTTTT. The variable domain in full, with the rest retrieved from reference TRBV9 and TRBJ2-2, is DSGVTQTPKHLITATGQRVTLRCSPRSGDLSVYWYQQSLDQGLQFLIQYYNGEERAKGNILERFSAQQFPDLHSELNLSSLELGDSALYFCASSPGTSGRRTGELFFGEGSRLTVL.

The chain is built from TRBV19 and TRBJ2-5; D may be TRBD2 (6 bases). V lost 5 bases and J 1 base, leaving 11 bases between the germline ends. The CDR3 totals 14 residues. Germline CDR1 LNHDA, CDR2 SQIVND (reference sequence). CDR3 residues: CASSSGTFQETQYF. CDR3 nucleotide sequence: TGTGCCAGTAGTTCGGGGACTTTCCAAGAGACCCAGTACTTC.

The chain employs TRBV27 and TRBJ2-3, with 8 bases identical to TRBD2. V dropped 5 bases and J dropped 3; count of bases not matched to a gene: 7. The CDR3 loop spans 15 amino acids. Germline V gene sequence: CDR1 MNHEY, CDR2 SMNVEV (reference sequence). The CDR3 reads CASSTLAGLTDTQYF. Written as DNA, the CDR3 is TGTGCCAGCAGTACGTTAGCGGGATTGACAGATACGCAGTATTTT.

The sample holds one count of this clone. This rearrangement joins TRBV5-6 to TRBJ1-5, with a tentative D call TRBD1 (5 bases). Germline V gene data show CDR1 as SGHDT and CDR2 as YYEEEE. Between the trimmed V and J ends, which lost 0 bases and 4 bases, there was a span of 8 bases. This CDR3 spans 14 amino acids. In DNA form, the CDR3 reads TGTGCCAGCAGCTTGGGGGCAGGGAATCAGCCCCAGCATTTT. As protein: CASSLGAGNQPQHF. The full variable domain, completed using reference TRBV5-6 and TRBJ1-5, is DAGVTQSPTHLIKTRGQQVTLRCSPKSGHDTVSWYQQALGQGPQFIFQYYEEEERQRGNFPDRFSGHQFPNYSSELNVNALLLGDSALYLCASSLGAGNQPQHFGDGTRLSIL.

The chain employs TRBV3-1 (or the pseudogene TRBV3-2) and TRBJ2-5, with 7 bases matching TRBD2. J gave up 2 bases and V 0 bases, and 18 bases lay outside the gene matches. The V gene's germline CDR1 is LGHDT and CDR2 YNNKEL (reference sequence). The CDR3 is 20 amino acids. The CDR3 DNA is TGTGCCAGCAGCCAAGAGTACCCCGGGACTACTCACGGTAGGCAAGAGACCCAGTACTTC. Translating it yields CASSQEYPGTTHGRQETQYF.

The CDR3 nucleotides are TGTGCCAGCAGCTCCCGGGACAGGGCTAGCACAGATACGCAGTATTTT. Protein sequence: CASSSRDRASTDTQYF. The genes are TRBV7-9 and TRBJ2-3; TRBD1 matches 9 bases. The germline CDR1 and CDR2 sequences are SEHNR and FQNEAQ (reference sequence). V shed 4 bases, J shed 0 bases, and the junction held 5 bases outside the gene matches. This CDR3 has 16 residues.

The chain recombines TRBV4-3 with TRBJ2-7, with TRBD1 matching over 8 bases. V lost 0 bases to trimming and J lost 3 bases; unmatched junction nucleotides: 1. The CDR3 has 14 amino acids. Germline CDR1 is LGHNA and CDR2 is YSLEER. CDR3 bases: TGCGCCAGCAGCCAAGATGGACAGGGCTACGAGCAGTACTTC. As protein: CASSQDGQGYEQYF.

The chain carries TRBV6-2 or TRBV6-3 and TRBJ2-2; TRBD2 agrees at 7 bases. This CDR3 comprises 16 residues. Per germline, CDR1 MNHEY and CDR2 SVGEGT. The V segment lost 5 bases and the J segment 2 bases; nucleotides outside the gene matches: 8. In nucleotides, the CDR3 is TGTGCCAGCAGTCTCGGGGGGAAGCGCAACACCGGGGAGCTGTTTTTT. Its protein is CASSLGGKRNTGELFF.

Note on this clone: Different DNA sequences within this sample yield the same CDR3. The CDR3 sequence is CASSPPGQTYEQYF. CDR3 bases: TGTGCCAGCAGTCCCCCGGGACAAACCTACGAGCAGTACTTC. The V gene is TRBV28, the J gene TRBJ2-7, with a possible D match to TRBD1 (6 bases). The germline gives CDR1 MDHEN, CDR2 SYDVKM. The CDR3 length is 14 residues. Trimming took 5 bases from V and 2 from J, leaving 13 bases between them.

This sequence joins TRBV3-1 (or the pseudogene TRBV3-2) and TRBJ2-5; D might be TRBD2 (5 bases). The germline gives CDR1 LGHDT, CDR2 YNNKEL (reference sequence). This CDR3 is built from 14 residues. V gave up 5 bases and J gave up 1 base, with 11 bases separating them. The CDR3 DNA is TGTGCCAGCAGCGCCAGACTATCCCAAGAGACCCAGTACTTC. It translates to CASSARLSQETQYF.

The chain couples TRBV28 to TRBJ2-3; D is possibly TRBD1 (6 bases). This CDR3 region has 16 residues. CDR1 and CDR2 (germline): MDHEN, SYDVKM. The ends were cut back, 5 bases at V and 1 base at J, with 16 bases in the middle. The chain's CDR3 is CASSPRRPGGTDTQYF. The CDR3 nucleotides read TGTGCCAGCAGTCCCCGACGTCCAGGGGGCACAGATACGCAGTATTTT.

The gene calls are TRBV5-1 and TRBJ2-1; D remains unclear. V gave up 5 bases and J gave up 5 bases, with 17 bases separating them. The CDR3 contains 15 residues. Germline-derived CDR1 and CDR2 are SGHRS and YFSETQ. CDR3 bases: TGCGCCAGCAGTATGATGGCTTCTAGGGACAATGAGCAGTTCTTC. Translation gives CASSMMASRDNEQFF.

This chain connects TRBV7-6 to TRBJ2-5; possibly TRBD1 for D (6 bases). V lost 0 bases and J 2 bases, leaving 10 bases between the germline ends. The CDR3 sequence is 15 residues long. The germline CDR1 and CDR2 sequences are SGHVS and FNYEAQ. The CDR3 DNA sequence: TGTGCCAGCAGCTTAGCGATGAGGGGGCAAGAGACCCAGTACTTC. The encoded protein is CASSLAMRGQETQYF. The full variable domain, its missing parts supplied by reference TRBV7-6 and TRBJ2-5, is GAGVSQSPRYKVTKRGQDVALRCDPISGHVSLYWYRQALGQGPEFLTYFNYEAQQDKSGLPNDRFSAERPEGSISTLTIQRTEQRDSAMYRCASSLAMRGQETQYFGPGTRLLVL.

This clone was seen only a few times. The gene calls are TRBV19 and TRBJ1-3; 11 bases are a match to TRBD1. The CDR3 is made up of 15 amino acids. Germline CDR1 LNHDA, CDR2 SQIVND (reference sequence). Unmatched junction bases numbered 9, after V lost 6 bases and J lost 8 bases. CDR3 bases: TGTGCCAGTAGCGTCGGGACAGGGGGTTTGGACACCATATATTTT. It specifies CASSVGTGGLDTIYF. Using reference TRBV19 and TRBJ1-3 for the parts outside the CDR3, the full variable domain is DGGITQSPKYLFRKEGQNVTLSCEQNLNHDAMYWYRQDPGQGLRLIYYSQIVNDFQKGDIAEGYSVSREKKESFPLTVTSAQKNPTAFYLCASSVGTGGLDTIYFGEGSWLTVV.

The chain carries TRBV7-8 and TRBJ2-3; D may be TRBD2 (5 bases). The CDR3 runs to 15 residues. Per germline, CDR1 SGHVS and CDR2 FQNEAQ. The V end was cut by 5 bases, the J end by 3 bases, with 15 bases between. The CDR3 nucleotides are TGTGCCAGCAGCCTGGGCCCGCGGGCGACAGATACGCAGTATTTT. This gives the protein CASSLGPRATDTQYF.

The chain has TRBV19 and TRBJ1-5; D is possibly TRBD1 (5 bases). Germline V gene lookup returns CDR1 LNHDA and CDR2 SQIVND (reference sequence). V was cut by 1 base and J by 7 bases, with 17 bases left in between. The CDR3 runs to 16 residues. In nucleotides, the CDR3 is TGTGCCAGTAGTATAGGGGGGACGCGCACGGGGCAGCCCCAGCATTTT. This translates into CASSIGGTRTGQPQHF.

Remarks on this clone: Other DNA sequences in the sample encode the same CDR3. V gene TRBV7-2 combines with J gene TRBJ2-5; 10 nucleotides line up with TRBD2. The CDR3 extends over 14 amino acids. Germline CDR1 is SGHTA and CDR2 is FQGNSA. V lost 3 bases and J lost 2; bases outside the gene matches: 0. This CDR3 is CASSLTSGQETQYF. In nucleotides, the CDR3 is TGTGCCAGCAGCTTGACTAGCGGGCAAGAGACCCAGTACTTC.

For this clone: Other DNA sequences within the sample encode an identical CDR3. J is TRBJ2-1 and V is TRBV7-2; 7 bases are a match to TRBD1. Germline values: CDR1 SGHTA, CDR2 FQGNSA. With V trimmed by 9 bases and J by 4 bases, 9 bases remained unmatched. The CDR3 loop spans 14 amino acids. The DNA of the CDR3 is TGTGCCAGTAGCCAGGGGGTTGCGTACAATGAGCAGTTCTTC. Protein: CASSQGVAYNEQFF.

This chain links TRBV18 with TRBJ1-5; D possibly corresponds to TRBD1 (5 bases). This CDR3 contains 14 residues. The V and J ends lost 2 bases and 3 bases respectively, with 8 bases between them. CDR1 KGHSH and CDR2 LQKENI come from the germline V gene. CDR3 DNA: TGTGCCAGCTCACCAGACAGCTTCAATCAGCCCCAGCATTTT. Translated: CASSPDSFNQPQHF.

The genes are TRBV19 and TRBJ2-3, with D uncertain. From germline, CDR1 is LNHDA and CDR2 SQIVND (reference sequence). The V gene lost 4 bases and the J gene lost 5 bases, with 4 bases spanning the gap. This CDR3 has 11 residues. The CDR3 here is CASSTGDTQYF. In DNA form, the CDR3 reads TGTGCCAGTAGTACTGGAGATACGCAGTATTTT.